This T cell receptor beta chain stems from a study of T cell responses to AZD1222 COVID-19 vaccine. Note on this clone: Its antigen remains unknown.

Study observations and caveats: Donors were mostly white British, more females; clonal diversity possibly underestimated. None of the repertoires were sampled until the peak T cell response had passed.

The table came from immunoSEQ multiplex PCR; TCRdb's copy has only in-frame clones and leaves some out. The sample consists of around 81,000 clones, roughly 90% of them appearing once. There are 13 residues in the CDR3. Germline V gene sequence: CDR1 LNHNV, CDR2 YYDKDF (reference sequence). Trimming removed 5 bases from V and 6 bases from J, with 11 bases in between. The source of this sequence is an adult who received the AZD1222 COVID-19 vaccine. The chain uses TRBV15 and TRBJ1-5; D possibly corresponds to TRBD1 (5 bases). Sequences were derived from peripheral blood, sampled 28 days after the second AZD1222 dose. CDR3 sequence reads: CATSLGTSQPQHF. The CDR3 coding sequence is TGTGCCACCAGCTTGGGGACGAGTCAGCCCCAGCATTTT.